This T cell receptor (beta chain) originates from a study of blood T cell repertoires in COVID-19. Study-level background: The cDNA or gDNA used as material had been derived from T cells, B-cell-depleted T cells, or PBMCs.

Individuals drawn from around 24 US areas were roughly 18 to 100 years old. Generated by immunoSEQ multiplex PCR, the TCRdb table keeps only in-frame clones and is missing some. The sample has around 500,000 clones; approximately 88% are singletons. The sequenced material came from PBMCs or T cells enriched from blood (not recorded which). The origin of this receptor is a woman between 40 and 50 years old who had recovered from COVID-19.

The CDR3 region is CACHGGGDYGYTF. In DNA form, the CDR3 reads TGTGCCTGCCATGGGGGGGGCGACTATGGCTACACCTTC. The chain links TRBV11-2 to TRBJ1-2; tentative D call: TRBD1 (6 bases). This CDR3 contains 13 residues. The V end lost 11 bases, the J end lost 3 bases, and 16 bases lay between the germline ends. The V gene's germline CDR1 is SGHAT and CDR2 FQNNGV.